The 16 T cell receptor beta chains below come from one sample, sequenced in a study of Tregs in tolerant kidney transplant recipients. TCRdb's table, derived via immunoSEQ multiplex PCR, lists solely in-frame clones and lacks some. Recorded for this sample: approximately 52,000 clones. The sequences come from CD4+ T cells from blood, collected before the transplant. The receptors stem from a human donor who received a combined kidney and bone marrow transplant.

Worth noting for this clone: The CDR3 end is not reached by the read, which stops 3 residues before it; the germline J gene fills it in. This chain joins TRBV18 and TRBJ2-6; perhaps TRBD1 as D (5 bases). Trimming cost V 0 bases and J 5 bases, with 11 bases left between them. Germline CDR1 and CDR2: KGHSH and LQKENI. The CDR3 runs to 16 residues. CDR3 DNA, as far as it was read: TGTGCCAGCTCACCACCGGCGGCAGGGAGGGCCAACGTC. Translation: CASSPPAAGRANV. The whole CDR3 is CASSPPAAGRANVLTF. Looking up the rest from reference TRBV18 and TRBJ2-6 gives the full variable domain: NAGVMQNPRHLVRRRGQEARLRCSPMKGHSHVYWYRQLPEEGLKFMVYLQKENIIDESGMPKERFSAEFPKEGPSILRIQQVVRGDSAAYFCASSPPAAGRANVLTFGAGSRLTVL.

Details on this clone: The read terminates 3 residues ahead of where the CDR3 ends, so the germline J gene completes it. V is TRBV6-2 or TRBV6-3 and J is TRBJ1-1; D gene unclear. Per germline, CDR1 MNHEY and CDR2 SVGEGT. This CDR3 contains 14 residues. The ends were cut back, 6 bases at V and 1 base at J, with 12 bases in the middle. The chain's CDR3 is CASSETAANTEAFF. Partial CDR3 DNA: TGTGCCAGCAGCGAAACAGCAGCGAACACTGAA.

A note on this clone: The read stops 3 residues short of the end of the CDR3; the missing end is completed from the germline J gene. This chain links TRBV16 with TRBJ1-5; 8 nucleotides match TRBD1. Germline-derived CDR1 and CDR2 are KGHSY and FQNENV. The CDR3 runs to 14 residues. Losses at the gene ends were 3 bases for V and 5 bases for J; bases not matched to a gene: 3. The sequenced CDR3 bases are TGTGCCAGCAGCCACGGGGACAGGCATCAGCCC. It specifies CASSHGDRHQP. The CDR3, in full, reads CASSHGDRHQPQHF.

A note on this clone: The read is 3 residues too short to cover the CDR3 end, so that end is filled in from the germline J gene. V is TRBV11-2 and J is TRBJ1-1; 8 bases are a match to TRBD1. The CDR3 spans 13 residues. Trimming cost V 8 bases and J 4 bases; bases outside gene matches: 6. Germline V gene lookup returns CDR1 SGHAT and CDR2 FQNNGV. The CDR3 bases that were read are TGTGCCAGCGGCGGACAGGGCGGCACTGAA. Translating gives CASGGQGGTE. The whole CDR3 sequence reads CASGGQGGTEAFF.

Worth noting for this clone: The DNA ends 3 residues before the CDR3 does, and the rest of the CDR3 is filled in from the germline J gene. The rearrangement links TRBV19 to TRBJ1-5; 7 positions agree with TRBD1. This CDR3 spans 14 amino acids. V gave up 1 base and J gave up 4 bases; unmatched junction bases: 1. CDR1 LNHDA and CDR2 SQIVND come from the germline V gene (reference sequence). CDR3: CASSIGTGNQPQHF. The CDR3 bases that were read are TGTGCCAGTAGTATAGGGACAGGTAATCAGCCC.

Of note for this clone: The DNA ends 3 residues before the CDR3 does, and the rest of the CDR3 is filled in from the germline J gene. The V gene is TRBV5-1, the J gene TRBJ2-1; D not certain. The germline gives CDR1 SGHRS, CDR2 YFSETQ. The CDR3 has 15 amino acids. V lost 4 bases, J lost 2 bases, and 13 bases lay in between. CDR3 DNA, as far as it was read: TGCGCCAGCAGCCTACGACAAGGGCCCTACAATGAG. Translation gives CASSLRQGPYNE. The entire CDR3 protein is CASSLRQGPYNEQFF.

Turning to this clone: The read is 3 residues too short to cover the CDR3 end, so that end is filled in from the germline J gene. V usage is TRBV6-1 and J usage is TRBJ2-7; a possible D gene is TRBD1 (5 bases). This CDR3 spans 15 amino acids. The V gene's germline CDR1 is MNHNS and CDR2 SASEGT. Trimming stripped 4 bases from V and 3 bases from J, with 16 bases between. The CDR3 loop is CASSVELGDNYEQYF. The CDR3 bases that were read are TGTGCCAGCAGTGTAGAGTTAGGGGATAACTACGAG.

A note on this clone: The missing CDR3 end, 3 residues past where the read stops, is filled in from the germline J gene. The rearrangement uses TRBV30 and TRBJ2-3; D may be TRBD2 (6 bases). With 3 bases removed from V and 4 bases from J, the gap between germline ends came to 14 bases. CDR3 length: 14 amino acids. Germline CDR1 and CDR2: GTSNPN and SVGIG (reference sequence). CDR3 protein: CAWRRRGGPDTQYF. CDR3 DNA, as far as it was read: TGTGCCTGGAGGAGGCGGGGAGGCCCAGATACG.

Concerning this clone itself: Coverage ceases 3 residues before the CDR3 finishes, and the germline J gene fills in the end. The chain joins TRBV5-1 to TRBJ2-1, with D possibly TRBD2 on 6 matching bases. The germline gives CDR1 SGHRS, CDR2 YFSETQ. CDR3 length: 14 amino acids. The germline V and J ends were trimmed by 3 bases and 5 bases, with 12 bases remaining between them. Incomplete CDR3 DNA: TGCGCCAGCAGCTGGGGGACTGCGGACAATGAG. Its protein product is CASSWGTADNE. The complete CDR3 sequence is CASSWGTADNEQFF.

A word on this clone: The CDR3 end lies 3 residues beyond the end of the read and is filled in from the germline J gene. V and J are TRBV7-2 and TRBJ2-7; TRBD2 matches at 7 bases. Germline trimming cut 2 bases from V and 5 bases from J; bases unmatched to any gene: 9. Looked up from germline, CDR1 is SGHTA and CDR2 is FQGNSA. This CDR3 region has 15 residues. The CDR3 is CASSLSGTTPHEQYF. The part of the CDR3 DNA that was read is TGTGCCAGCAGCTTAAGCGGGACTACCCCCCACGAG.

Note on this clone: The CDR3 end is not reached by the read, which stops 3 residues before it; the germline J gene fills it in. The chain combines TRBV7-2 with TRBJ2-7, with D hard to call. The CDR3 contains 12 residues. From germline, CDR1 is SGHTA and CDR2 FQGNSA. Trimming shortened V by 3 bases and J by 4 bases, and 7 bases separated the two germline ends. The DNA read from the CDR3 is TGTGCCAGCAGCTTTGAAGGGTACGAG. Translation: CASSFEGYE. The CDR3 reads in full as CASSFEGYEQYF.

Turning to this clone: The sequence runs out 3 residues before the end of the CDR3; the remainder is reconstructed from the germline J gene. The chain is built from TRBV5-1 and TRBJ1-4; tentative D call: TRBD1 (5 bases). Germline V gives CDR1 SGHRS, CDR2 YFSETQ. V was cut by 2 bases and J by 8 bases, with 13 bases left in between. The CDR3 totals 14 residues. CDR3: CASSLGRGIEKLFF. The part of the CDR3 DNA that was read is TGCGCCAGCAGCTTAGGACGGGGGATCGAAAAA.

Concerning this clone: The read comes to an end 3 residues before the CDR3 does, leaving the germline J gene to fill in the end. This sequence joins TRBV6-2 or TRBV6-3 and TRBJ1-6, with D possibly being TRBD1 (5 bases). Germline V gene data show CDR1 as MNHEY and CDR2 as SVGEGT. V shed 7 bases and J shed 7 bases, with 14 bases lying between them. The CDR3 has 14 residues. The CDR3 sequence is CASTYSGPNSPLHF. The covered CDR3 bases are TGTGCCAGCACCTACTCAGGGCCGAATTCACCC.

The sequenced part of the CDR3 DNA is TGTGCCAGCAGCTACCAAGCGGGAGGGCTTAACACCGGGGAG. Protein sequence: CASSYQAGGLNTGE. The full CDR3 reads CASSYQAGGLNTGELFF. V and J are TRBV7-3 and TRBJ2-2, with 10 bases identical to TRBD2. The read ends 3 residues early relative to the CDR3; the germline J gene fills the gap. The germline V gene encodes CDR1 SGHTA and CDR2 FQGTGA. The CDR3 is made up of 17 amino acids. The J segment lost 2 bases and the V segment lost 4 bases, leaving 7 bases of the junction unmatched.

Details on this clone: The missing CDR3 end, 3 residues past where the read stops, is filled in from the germline J gene. This rearrangement joins TRBV19 to TRBJ1-5; D is ambiguous. V lost 4 bases and J 3 bases, leaving 7 bases between the germline ends. CDR1 LNHDA and CDR2 SQIVND come from the germline V gene (reference sequence). The CDR3 contains 13 residues. CDR3 DNA (partial): TGTGCCAGTAGTAACCAGAACAATCAGCCC. This gives the protein CASSNQNNQP. The CDR3 in full is CASSNQNNQPQHF.

CDR3 bases read: TGCAGTGCTATTAGACAGGGGGCGCTTAGAGAGACC. Amino acids: CSAIRQGALRET. In full, the CDR3 reads CSAIRQGALRETQYF. The V and J genes are TRBV20-1 and TRBJ2-5, with 10 nucleotides matching TRBD1. From the germline J gene comes the end of the CDR3, since the read stops 3 residues before it. CDR1 is DFQATT, CDR2 SNEGSKA, per germline (reference sequence). J was trimmed by 4 bases and V by 4 bases; bases with no gene match: 9. The CDR3 has 15 residues.